What follows are 7 T cell receptor beta chains derived from one specimen sequenced in a study of identical twins. One entry per CDR3 protein, called by TCRdb with MiXCR from the 5' RACE reads. This repertoire shows about 1.7 million distinct CDR3 sequences, about 32% found once; its top ten account for around 0.3%. The sequenced sample was cord blood. The receptors derive from a newborn girl in good health.

This rearrangement joins TRBV28 to TRBJ2-4; D perhaps matches TRBD1 (6 bases). Germline loops: CDR1 MDHEN, CDR2 SYDVKM. The CDR3 consists of 15 residues. Trimming removed 7 bases from V and 3 bases from J, with 16 bases in between. CDR3 region: CASNSLGHYKNIQYF. CDR3 nucleotide sequence: TGTGCCAGCAATTCCTTGGGACACTACAAAAACATTCAGTACTTC.

The genes are TRBV5-1 and TRBJ2-7; D remains unclear. The CDR3 is 16 residues long. With 2 bases removed from V and 1 base from J, the gap between germline ends came to 16 bases. Germline V gene sequence: CDR1 SGHRS, CDR2 YFSETQ. Here the CDR3 reads CASSLSSPSGSYEQYF. The DNA for the CDR3 is TGCGCCAGCAGCTTATCGAGCCCGTCCGGGTCCTACGAGCAGTACTTC.

Notes on this clonotype: At one end the junction does not follow the germline gene, possibly because of a read error. The V call is TRBV9, the J call TRBJ2-5; TRBD1 matches 12 bases. Germline V gene lookup returns CDR1 SGDLS and CDR2 YYNGEE. This CDR3 is built from 15 residues. The CDR3 DNA sequence: TGTGCCAGCAGCGGCCGGGACAGGGGGCGAGAGGCCCAGTACTTC. Protein: CASSGRDRGREAQYF. The whole variable domain, filled in from reference TRBV9 and TRBJ2-5, reads DSGVTQTPKHLITATGQRVTLRCSPRSGDLSVYWYQQSLDQGLQFLIQYYNGEERAKGNILERFSAQQFPDLHSELNLSSLELGDSALYFCASSGRDRGREAQYFGPGTRLLVL.

The chain uses TRBV15 and TRBJ1-6, with TRBD1 identical over 8 bases. Germline V lookup: CDR1 LNHNV, CDR2 YYDKDF (reference sequence). The CDR3 runs 14 residues. With 3 bases clipped from V and 7 bases from J, the junction kept 2 bases outside the gene matches. CDR3 coding DNA: TGTGCCACCAGCAGTGGACAGGGAAATTCACCCCTCCACTTT. Translating gives CATSSGQGNSPLHF.

This chain joins TRBV5-1 and TRBJ2-5; TRBD1 matches 9 bases. The CDR3 totals 16 residues. After removal of 3 bases from V and 1 base from J, the junction contained 7 bases not matched to a gene. CDR1 is SGHRS, CDR2 YFSETQ, per germline. CDR3 loop: CASSSMPQGAQETQYF. CDR3 coding DNA: TGCGCCAGCAGCTCGATGCCACAGGGGGCCCAAGAGACCCAGTACTTC.

In regard to this clonotype: The junction shows a germline mismatch at one end, possibly a read error. The chain recombines TRBV27 with TRBJ1-2; weak D call: TRBD1 (5 bases). Per germline, CDR1 MNHEY and CDR2 SMNVEV (reference sequence). The CDR3 has 12 residues. The CDR3 reads CASSFGHYGNTF. The CDR3 nucleotides read TGTGCCAGCAGTTTTGGACACTATGGCAACACCTTC.

This clonotype came up a few times. The V and J genes are TRBV20-1 and TRBJ1-5; no definite D call. V lost 6 bases and J 9 bases, leaving 15 bases between the germline ends. CDR1 and CDR2 from the germline V gene are DFQATT and SNEGSKA (reference sequence). This CDR3 contains 12 residues. CDR3 protein: CSAADGVLPQHF. The CDR3, as DNA: TGCAGTGCCGCGGACGGTGTACTGCCCCAGCATTTT.